These 21 T cell receptor beta chains came from one sample sequenced in a study of T cells in Graves' hyperthyroidism and ophthalmopathy. RNA transcripts provided the source from which TCR beta CDR3 regions were amplified. When the TCR CDR3 underwent first-round RT-PCR, the HTBI primer set was used. TCRdb re-called the multiplex PCR reads through MiXCR, storing one row per CDR3 protein. The data contain around 250,000 distinct CDR3 sequences, 13% to 15% of them seen just once; the ten biggest clones take up 13%. The specimen sequenced was blood. The receptors originated from a middle-aged woman with Graves' hyperthyroidism that later progressed to Graves' ophthalmopathy.

This clonotype has a count of ten or more. The gene calls are TRBV3-1 and TRBJ2-2, with 8 positions matching TRBD1. The CDR3 is 15 amino acids. The trim removed 0 bases at V and 13 bases at J, leaving 10 bases unmatched. Germline lookup yields CDR1 LGHDT and CDR2 YNNKEL (reference sequence). CDR3: CASSQDPTGGRRLFF. The CDR3 DNA reads as TGTGCCAGCAGCCAAGATCCCACAGGGGGGCGTAGGCTGTTTTTT.

At least ten counts were recorded for this clonotype. This chain joins TRBV9 and TRBJ2-6; D uncertain. This CDR3 is 19 amino acids long. Germline V gene lookup returns CDR1 SGDLS and CDR2 YYNGEE. V was shortened by 3 bases and J by 2 bases, with 21 bases between the two germline ends. CDR3: CASSGSLVETVAGANVLTF. In DNA form, the CDR3 reads TGTGCCAGCAGCGGATCTTTAGTCGAAACCGTTGCTGGGGCCAACGTCCTGACTTTC.

At least ten counts were recorded for this clonotype. Here the CDR3 reads CASSPYRGISNQPQHF. In DNA, the CDR3 is TGTGCCAGCAGTCCCTACAGGGGGATTAGCAATCAGCCCCAGCATTTT. This sequence joins TRBV28 and TRBJ1-5; 8 bases agree with TRBD1. CDR1 and CDR2 from the germline V gene are MDHEN and SYDVKM. The CDR3 covers 16 residues. V dropped 5 bases and J dropped 0; count of bases not matched to a gene: 6.

This clonotype occurred many times. The chain has TRBV28 and TRBJ1-5, with D possibly being TRBD1 (6 bases). The CDR3 contains 16 residues. V gave up 8 bases and J gave up 4 bases, with 21 bases separating them. The germline gives CDR1 MDHEN, CDR2 SYDVKM. CDR3 residues: CASSNYPGVGNQPQHF. The CDR3 bases are TGTGCCAGCTCGAACTACCCAGGGGTAGGTAATCAGCCCCAGCATTTT.

This clonotype was seen at least ten times. The V call is TRBV2, the J call TRBJ2-7, with D tentatively TRBD1 (6 bases). Trimming removed 6 bases from V and 4 bases from J, with 16 bases in between. From germline, CDR1 is SNHLY and CDR2 FYNNEI. This CDR3 is 14 amino acids long. The CDR3 loop reads CASSGTGPNYEQYF. CDR3 nucleotides: TGTGCCAGCAGCGGCACAGGGCCGAATTACGAGCAGTACTTC.

The sample holds many counts of this clonotype. Here the CDR3 reads CASRLTGGAGNEQFF. The CDR3 nucleotides read TGTGCCAGCAGGCTAACAGGGGGCGCCGGCAATGAGCAGTTCTTC. The V and J genes are TRBV12-3 or TRBV12-4 and TRBJ2-1; 9 nucleotides agree with TRBD1. There are 15 residues in the CDR3. J was trimmed by 6 bases and V by 6 bases; bases with no gene match: 9.

This clonotype was seen at least ten times. The rearrangement uses TRBV2 and TRBJ2-5, with D perhaps assigned TRBD1 or TRBD2 (6 bases each). Per germline, CDR1 SNHLY and CDR2 FYNNEI. Trimming removed 6 bases at V and 2 bases at J, with 16 bases between. The CDR3 is 15 amino acids. For the CDR3, the DNA is TGTGCCAGCAGCGAAAAAGGGGGGAGTCAAGAGACCCAGTACTTC. Protein sequence: CASSEKGGSQETQYF.

The sample holds many counts of this clonotype. This chain uses TRBV20-1 with TRBJ2-4; D might be TRBD1 or TRBD2, each matching 5 bases. Germline CDR1 is DFQATT and CDR2 is SNEGSKA (reference sequence). There are 13 residues in the CDR3. With 4 bases removed from V and 7 bases from J, the gap between germline ends came to 14 bases. The CDR3 loop is CSAIHQGRNIQYF. CDR3 coding DNA: TGCAGTGCTATACACCAGGGACGGAACATTCAGTACTTC.

This clonotype was seen at least ten times. V and J are TRBV20-1 and TRBJ2-5, with 8 bases lining up with TRBD1. Losses at the gene ends were 1 base for V and 5 bases for J; bases not matched to a gene: 12. The CDR3 is made up of 16 amino acids. Germline-derived CDR1 and CDR2 are DFQATT and SNEGSKA (reference sequence). CDR3 in DNA: TGCAGTGCTAGAGGTCTGCAGGGGGCCCTTTCGGAGACCCAGTACTTC. Protein: CSARGLQGALSETQYF.

This clonotype has just a few counts. The chain links TRBV12-3 or TRBV12-4 to TRBJ1-2; 7 positions agree with TRBD1. There are 13 residues in the CDR3. The V segment lost 3 bases and the J segment 6 bases; nucleotides outside the gene matches: 4. CDR3 sequence (DNA): TGTGCCAGCAGTTTTACAGGGGACCATGGCTACACCTTC. This sequence encodes CASSFTGDHGYTF.

This clonotype was counted many times. The chain has TRBV12-5 and TRBJ2-3, with 7 bases fitting TRBD1. The length of the CDR3 is 16 residues. Germline values: CDR1 LGHNT, CDR2 FRNRAP. The V and J ends lost 1 base and 0 bases, in that order; junction bases with no gene match: 4. CDR3 region: CASGLARDSSTDTQYF. The DNA of the CDR3 is TGTGCTAGTGGTTTGGCGAGGGACAGTAGCACAGATACGCAGTATTTT.

This chain joins TRBV9 and TRBJ1-2; D may be TRBD1 (6 bases). V was pared by 3 bases and J by 4 bases, with 10 bases between. The CDR3 sequence is 13 residues long. In germline, CDR1 is SGDLS, CDR2 YYNGEE. The CDR3 sequence is CASSGGGFYGYTF. The CDR3, as DNA: TGTGCCAGCAGCGGAGGGGGGTTCTATGGCTACACCTTC. Variable domain in full (rest from reference TRBV9 and TRBJ1-2): DSGVTQTPKHLITATGQRVTLRCSPRSGDLSVYWYQQSLDQGLQFLIQYYNGEERAKGNILERFSAQQFPDLHSELNLSSLELGDSALYFCASSGGGFYGYTFGSGTRLTVV.

This chain connects TRBV7-9 to TRBJ2-1; 7 nucleotides align to TRBD2. The CDR3 contains 19 residues. The junction had 18 bases not matched to a gene; V was cut back by 4 bases and J by 3 bases. Germline-derived CDR1 and CDR2 are SEHNR and FQNEAQ (reference sequence). CDR3 region: CASSYPESPSSGDYNEQFF. CDR3 nucleotide sequence: TGTGCCAGCAGCTATCCAGAGAGTCCATCTAGCGGAGACTACAATGAGCAGTTCTTC.

This clonotype was picked up a small number of times. The rearrangement links TRBV13 to TRBJ2-7; 7 nucleotides match TRBD1. This CDR3 comprises 14 residues. From germline, CDR1 is PRHDT and CDR2 FYEKMQ (reference sequence). V was clipped by 3 bases and J by 1 base; unmatched bases: 3. The CDR3 bases are TGTGCCAGCAGCTTCAGGACAGGTTCCTACGAGCAGTACTTC. Protein product: CASSFRTGSYEQYF.

This clonotype has at least ten counts. The chain recombines TRBV29-1 with TRBJ1-1; no reliable D call. The CDR3 spans 13 residues. Germline CDR1 SQVTM, CDR2 ANQGSEA. Trimming shortened V by 4 bases and J by 4 bases, and 13 bases separated the two germline ends. This chain's CDR3 is CSVVVRVTTEAFF. CDR3 bases: TGCAGCGTTGTAGTACGGGTCACCACTGAAGCTTTCTTT.

This clonotype has a count of ten or more. This chain connects TRBV10-3 to TRBJ2-7; 9 bases agree with TRBD1. V was clipped by 3 bases and J by 1 base; unmatched bases: 7. The V gene's germline CDR1 is ENHRY and CDR2 SYGVKD. This CDR3 spans 16 amino acids. The CDR3, as DNA: TGTGCCATCAGTGACCCGGGGACAGGGAGGTCCTACGAGCAGTACTTC. It translates to CAISDPGTGRSYEQYF.

The V and J genes are TRBV6-5 and TRBJ1-1; 7 positions match TRBD1. With V trimmed by 4 bases and J by 0 bases, 2 bases remained unmatched. The germline CDR1 and CDR2 sequences are MNHEY and SVGAGI. CDR3 length equals 14 residues. CDR3 residues: CASSSGGMNTEAFF. As DNA, the CDR3 is TGTGCCAGCAGTTCAGGGGGAATGAACACTGAAGCTTTCTTT.

This clonotype was observed many times. V and J are TRBV20-1 and TRBJ1-5; maybe TRBD1 (6 bases). In germline, CDR1 is DFQATT, CDR2 SNEGSKA (reference sequence). The CDR3 extends over 13 amino acids. V was trimmed by 5 bases and J by 0 bases, leaving 8 bases between them. The CDR3: CSARTDSNQPQHF. The CDR3 DNA follows: TGCAGTGCTCGGACAGATAGCAATCAGCCCCAGCATTTT.

Ten or more counts support this clonotype. This chain connects TRBV2 to TRBJ2-5; 10 bases fit TRBD1. CDR3 length equals 14 residues. Germline values: CDR1 SNHLY, CDR2 FYNNEI. V shed 6 bases, J shed 6 bases, and the junction held 7 bases outside the gene matches. The CDR3, as DNA: TGTGCCAGCAGGAGACAGGGGGCTACGAAGACCCAGTACTTC. This codes for CASRRQGATKTQYF.

This clonotype appeared many times. The V call is TRBV6-1, the J call TRBJ2-5, with 11 positions matching TRBD2. Germline assignment: CDR1 MNHNS and CDR2 SASEGT. This CDR3 is built from 16 residues. V lost 5 bases, J lost 4 bases, and 9 bases stayed unmatched. The CDR3 DNA is TGTGCCAGCAGTCGAAACCTAGCGGGAGGATCAGAGACCCAGTACTTC. It yields the protein CASSRNLAGGSETQYF.

The CDR3, as DNA: TGTGCCAGCGCCCTGGACGGGAGGTCGTACAATGAGCAGTTCTTC. It codes for CASALDGRSYNEQFF. The J gene is TRBJ2-1, the V gene TRBV5-6; TRBD2 aligns across 7 bases. Germline V gene lookup returns CDR1 SGHDT and CDR2 YYEEEE. J lost 4 bases, V lost 7 bases, and 11 bases had no gene match. CDR3 size: 15 residues.